This T cell receptor (beta chain) emerged from a study of cytomegalovirus exposure and HLA in healthy donors. Study-wide results and limits: The classifier, whose performance was assessed in both the original and validation cohorts, reportedly diagnosed cytomegalovirus status with high specificity and sensitivity. The study flagged roughly 160 TCR beta chains as cytomegalovirus-associated. Despite most TCR sequences being rare, some public TCRs occurred in many donors.

Concerning this clone: Its antigen is undetermined.

The CDR3 contains 12 residues. Germline CDR1 reads SEHNR; CDR2 reads FQNEAQ (reference sequence). V lost 5 bases to trimming and J lost 5 bases, with 4 bases between them. The method was immunoSEQ multiplex PCR; TCRdb's version includes in-frame clones alone and lacks a portion of them. The profile shows about 73,000 clones, 95% of them singletons. The sample was PBMCs. V and J are TRBV7-9 and TRBJ1-6; unclear D gene. This clonotype originated in a man in his late teens or twenties in good health and CMV-seronegative. CDR3 DNA sequence: TGTGCCAGCAGCCTCGATAATTCACCCCTCCACTTT. Translation: CASSLDNSPLHF.